This T cell receptor beta chain was captured in a study of CD8+CD57+ T cells in acquired aplastic anemia. The V gene end was trimmed by 3 bases and the J gene end by 8 bases; junction bases not matched to a gene: 4. Germline V gene sequence: CDR1 LNHDA, CDR2 SQIVND (reference sequence). The length of the CDR3 is 13 residues. This clonotype was seen repeatedly, ten times or more. Patients sequenced had flow cytometry evidence of CD8+CD57+ cell expansion. TCR beta VDJ and CDR3 profiling used genomic DNA as template. TCRdb re-analysed the reads in MiXCR, keeping a single row per CDR3 protein. The sample consists of about 180,000 distinct CDR3 sequences, 50% to 65% of them appearing once.

The J gene is TRBJ1-1, the V gene TRBV19; 9 bases fit TRBD1. The sample taken for sequencing was sorted CD4+, CD8+, or CD8+CD57+ T cells (not recorded which) from PBMCs. The receptor comes from a human donor with aplastic anemia. The CDR3 DNA is TGTGCCAGTAGTATGGGGACAGGGCTGGAAGCTTTCTTT. It is translated as CASSMGTGLEAFF.